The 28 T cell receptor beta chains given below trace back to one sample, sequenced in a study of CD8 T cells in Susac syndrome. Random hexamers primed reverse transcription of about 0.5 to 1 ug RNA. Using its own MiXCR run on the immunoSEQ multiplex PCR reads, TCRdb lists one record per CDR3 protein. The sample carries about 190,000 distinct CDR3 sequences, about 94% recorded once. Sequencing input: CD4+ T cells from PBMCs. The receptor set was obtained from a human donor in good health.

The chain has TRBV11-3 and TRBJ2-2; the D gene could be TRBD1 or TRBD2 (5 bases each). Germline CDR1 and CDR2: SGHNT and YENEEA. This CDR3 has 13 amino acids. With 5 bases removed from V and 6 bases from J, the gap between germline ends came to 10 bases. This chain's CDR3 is CASSPGRPGELFF. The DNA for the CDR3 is TGTGCCAGCAGCCCGGGACGCCCCGGGGAGCTGTTTTTT.

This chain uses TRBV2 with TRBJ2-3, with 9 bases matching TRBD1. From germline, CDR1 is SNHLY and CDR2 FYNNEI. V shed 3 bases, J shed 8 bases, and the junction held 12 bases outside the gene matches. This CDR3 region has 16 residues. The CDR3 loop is CASSDWDRATKGTQYF. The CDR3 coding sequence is TGTGCCAGCAGTGATTGGGACAGGGCGACTAAGGGTACGCAGTATTTT.

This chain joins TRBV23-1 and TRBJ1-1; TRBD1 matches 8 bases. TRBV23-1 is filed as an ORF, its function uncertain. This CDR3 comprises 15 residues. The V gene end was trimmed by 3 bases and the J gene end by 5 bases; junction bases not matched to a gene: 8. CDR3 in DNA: TGCGCCAGCAGTCACGAAAGGACAGGGAGGACTGAAGCTTTCTTT. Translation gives CASSHERTGRTEAFF.

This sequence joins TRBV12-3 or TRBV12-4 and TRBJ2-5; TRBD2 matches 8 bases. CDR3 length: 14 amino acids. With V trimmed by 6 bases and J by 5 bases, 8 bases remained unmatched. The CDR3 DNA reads TGTGCCAGCAGCGCGGGAGGAGAACGGGAGACCCAGTACTTC. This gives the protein CASSAGGERETQYF.

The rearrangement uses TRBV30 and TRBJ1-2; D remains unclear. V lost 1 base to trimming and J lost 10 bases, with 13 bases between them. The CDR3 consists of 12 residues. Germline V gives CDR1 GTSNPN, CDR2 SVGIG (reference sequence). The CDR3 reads CAWSAQHGYYTF. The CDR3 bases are TGTGCCTGGAGTGCCCAGCATGGGTACTACACCTTC.

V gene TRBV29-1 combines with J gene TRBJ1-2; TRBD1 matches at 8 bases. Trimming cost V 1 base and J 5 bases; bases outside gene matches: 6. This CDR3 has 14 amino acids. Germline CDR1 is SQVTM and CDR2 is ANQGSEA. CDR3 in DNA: TGCAGCGTTGAAGCCGCGACAGGGGTATATGGCTACACCTTC. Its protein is CSVEAATGVYGYTF. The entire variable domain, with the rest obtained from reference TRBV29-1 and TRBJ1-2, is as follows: SAVISQKPSRDICQRGTSLTIQCQVDSQVTMMFWYRQQPGQSLTLIATANQGSEATYESGFVIDKFPISRPNLTFSTLTVSNMSPEDSSIYLCSVEAATGVYGYTFGSGTRLTVV.

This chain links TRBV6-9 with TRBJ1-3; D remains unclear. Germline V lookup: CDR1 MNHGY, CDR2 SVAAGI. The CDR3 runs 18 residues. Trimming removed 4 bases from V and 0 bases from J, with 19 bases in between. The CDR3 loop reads CASSSPDRSLTSGNTIYF. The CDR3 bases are TGTGCCAGCAGTTCCCCGGACCGATCCTTAACCTCTGGAAACACCATATATTTT.

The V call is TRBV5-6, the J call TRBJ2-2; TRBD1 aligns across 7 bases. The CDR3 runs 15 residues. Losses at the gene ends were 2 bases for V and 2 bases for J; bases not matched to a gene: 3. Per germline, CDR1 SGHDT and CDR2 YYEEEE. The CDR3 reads CASSFWDRNTGELFF. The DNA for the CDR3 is TGTGCCAGCAGCTTTTGGGACAGAAACACCGGGGAGCTGTTTTTT.

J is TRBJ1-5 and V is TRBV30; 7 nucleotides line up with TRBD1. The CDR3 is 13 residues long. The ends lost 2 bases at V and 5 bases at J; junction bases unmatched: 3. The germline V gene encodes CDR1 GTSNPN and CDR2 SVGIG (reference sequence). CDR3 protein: CAWSLGGDQPQHF. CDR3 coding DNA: TGTGCCTGGAGTTTAGGGGGCGATCAGCCCCAGCATTTT.

The CDR3 DNA is TGCAGCCCGTTCAGGGGAGGAGCTTTCTTT. Its protein is CSPFRGGAFF. V is TRBV29-1 and J is TRBJ1-1; possible D gene TRBD1, 6 bases. The CDR3 loop spans 10 amino acids. The germline V gene encodes CDR1 SQVTM and CDR2 ANQGSEA. The V and J ends lost 8 bases and 10 bases respectively, with 14 bases between them.

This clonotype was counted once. CDR3 sequence reads: CASSEGNQPQHF. DNA for the CDR3: TGTGCCAGCAGTGAAGGAAATCAGCCCCAGCATTTT. The rearrangement joins TRBV25-1 to TRBJ1-5; no firm D call. This CDR3 has 12 amino acids. Germline V CDR1 and CDR2: MGHDK, SYGVNS. Trimming cost V 2 bases and J 4 bases, with 3 bases left between them.

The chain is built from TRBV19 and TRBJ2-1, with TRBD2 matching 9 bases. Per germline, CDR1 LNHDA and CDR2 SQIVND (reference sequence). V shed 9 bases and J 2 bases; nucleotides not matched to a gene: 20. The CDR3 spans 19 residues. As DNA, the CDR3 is TGTGCCAGCGGTCTAGGGAGGGCTAGCGGGGCTCGAACCTACAATGAGCAGTTCTTC. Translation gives CASGLGRASGARTYNEQFF.

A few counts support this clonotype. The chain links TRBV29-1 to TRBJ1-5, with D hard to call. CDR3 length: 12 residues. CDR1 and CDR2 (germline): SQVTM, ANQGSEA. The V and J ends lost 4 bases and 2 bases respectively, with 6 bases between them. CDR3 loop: CSVGFGNQPQHF. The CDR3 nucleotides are TGCAGCGTTGGTTTCGGCAATCAGCCCCAGCATTTT.

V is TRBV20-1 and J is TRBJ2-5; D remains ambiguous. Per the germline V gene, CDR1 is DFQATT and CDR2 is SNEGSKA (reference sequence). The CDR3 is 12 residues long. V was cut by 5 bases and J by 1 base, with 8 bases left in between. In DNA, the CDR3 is TGCAGTGCTGATCTGACCCAAGAGACCCAGTACTTC. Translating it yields CSADLTQETQYF.

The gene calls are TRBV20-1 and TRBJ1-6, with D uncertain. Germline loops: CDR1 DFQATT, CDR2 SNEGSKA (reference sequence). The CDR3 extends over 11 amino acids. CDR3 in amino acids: CSPGLNSPLHF. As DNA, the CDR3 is TGCAGCCCGGGTCTCAATTCACCCCTCCACTTT.

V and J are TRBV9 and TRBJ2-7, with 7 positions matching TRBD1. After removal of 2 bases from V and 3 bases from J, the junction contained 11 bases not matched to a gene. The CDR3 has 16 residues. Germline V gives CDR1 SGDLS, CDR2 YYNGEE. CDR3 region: CASSVSPTGKHYEQYF. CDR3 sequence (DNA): TGTGCCAGCAGCGTTTCCCCGACAGGGAAGCACTACGAGCAGTACTTC.

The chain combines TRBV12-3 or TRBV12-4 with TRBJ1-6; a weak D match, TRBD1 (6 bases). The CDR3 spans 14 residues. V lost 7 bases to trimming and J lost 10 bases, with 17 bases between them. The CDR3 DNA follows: TGTGCCAGCAAGATAGGGGGGGGAGGCTCACCCCTCCACTTT. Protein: CASKIGGGGSPLHF.

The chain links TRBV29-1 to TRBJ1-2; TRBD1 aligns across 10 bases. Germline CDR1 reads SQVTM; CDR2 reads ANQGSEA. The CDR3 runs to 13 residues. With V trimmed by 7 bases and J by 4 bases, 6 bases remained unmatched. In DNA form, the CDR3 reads TGCAGCGGCGGACAGGGGGTCGGCTATGGCTACACCTTC. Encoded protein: CSGGQGVGYGYTF.

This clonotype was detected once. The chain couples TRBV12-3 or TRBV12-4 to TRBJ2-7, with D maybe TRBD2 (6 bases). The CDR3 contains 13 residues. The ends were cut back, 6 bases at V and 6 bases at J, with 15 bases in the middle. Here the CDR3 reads CASSSGRLGEQYF. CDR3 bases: TGTGCCAGCAGCTCAGGGAGGTTAGGCGAGCAGTACTTC.

CDR3 sequence: CASSLKVRYEQYF. Written as DNA, the CDR3 is TGTGCCAGCAGCTTAAAAGTAAGGTACGAGCAGTACTTC. V gene TRBV7-2 combines with J gene TRBJ2-7; no clear D gene. Germline CDR1 and CDR2: SGHTA and FQGNSA. Trimming left V 2 bases short and J 4 bases short, with 9 bases between. This CDR3 spans 13 amino acids.

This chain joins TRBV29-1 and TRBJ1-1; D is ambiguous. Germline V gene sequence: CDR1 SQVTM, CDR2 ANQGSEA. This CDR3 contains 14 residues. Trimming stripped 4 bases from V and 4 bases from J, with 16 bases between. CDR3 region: CSVGKGTPGTEAFF. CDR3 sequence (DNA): TGCAGCGTTGGAAAAGGCACCCCGGGCACTGAAGCTTTCTTT.

This chain's CDR3 is CASSMGRTQGLYSNQPQHF. CDR3 coding DNA: TGTGCCAGCAGTATGGGACGGACTCAAGGGCTATATAGCAATCAGCCCCAGCATTTT. The chain links TRBV27 to TRBJ1-5, with D perhaps matching TRBD1 (5 bases). CDR1 and CDR2 from the germline V gene are MNHEY and SMNVEV (reference sequence). The CDR3 sequence is 19 residues long. Trimming took 5 bases from V and 0 from J, leaving 23 bases between them.

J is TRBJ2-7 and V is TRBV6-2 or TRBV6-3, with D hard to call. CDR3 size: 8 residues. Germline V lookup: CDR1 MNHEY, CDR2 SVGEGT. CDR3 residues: CAIGEQYV. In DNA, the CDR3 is TGTGCTATTGGTGAGCAGTACGTC.

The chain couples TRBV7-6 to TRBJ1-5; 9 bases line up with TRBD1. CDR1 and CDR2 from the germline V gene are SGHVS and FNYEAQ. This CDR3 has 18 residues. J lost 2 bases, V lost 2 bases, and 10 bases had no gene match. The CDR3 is CASSLLAGTGPGNQPQHF. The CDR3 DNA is TGTGCCAGCAGCTTATTAGCTGGGACAGGGCCCGGCAATCAGCCCCAGCATTTT.

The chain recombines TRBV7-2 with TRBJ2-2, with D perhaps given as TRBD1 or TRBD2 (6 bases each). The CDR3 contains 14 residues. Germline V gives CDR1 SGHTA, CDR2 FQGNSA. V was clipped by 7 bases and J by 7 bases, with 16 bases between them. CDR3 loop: CASTFIGGGGELFF. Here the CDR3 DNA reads TGTGCCAGCACCTTTATAGGGGGAGGCGGGGAGCTGTTTTTT.

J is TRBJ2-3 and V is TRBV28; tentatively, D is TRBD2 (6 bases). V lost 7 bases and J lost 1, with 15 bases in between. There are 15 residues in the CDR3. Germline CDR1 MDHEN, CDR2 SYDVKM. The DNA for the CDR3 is TGTGCCAGCACACAACGCGGGGCAGGCACAGATACGCAGTATTTT. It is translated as CASTQRGAGTDTQYF.

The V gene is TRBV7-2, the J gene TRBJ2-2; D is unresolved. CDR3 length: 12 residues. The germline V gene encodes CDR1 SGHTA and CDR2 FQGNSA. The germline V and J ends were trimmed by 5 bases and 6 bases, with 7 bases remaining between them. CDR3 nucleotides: TGTGCCAGCAGCCCAGGTTCCGGGGAGCTGTTTTTT. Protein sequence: CASSPGSGELFF.

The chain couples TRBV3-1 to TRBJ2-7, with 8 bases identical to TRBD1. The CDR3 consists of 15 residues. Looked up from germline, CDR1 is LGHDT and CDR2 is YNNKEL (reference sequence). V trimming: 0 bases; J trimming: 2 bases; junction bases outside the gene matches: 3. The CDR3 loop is CASSQEHRGTYEQYF. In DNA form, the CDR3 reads TGTGCCAGCAGCCAAGAGCACAGGGGGACCTACGAGCAGTACTTC.